This T cell receptor beta chain was captured by sequencing in a study of T cell repertoires in cytomegalovirus infection. Study-level findings and limits: The ex vivo response was dominated by HLA-C-restricted CMV-specific TCR beta clonotypes.

V was pared by 5 bases and J by 1 base, with 11 bases between. The CDR3 is 14 amino acids. The V gene's germline CDR1 is MDHEN and CDR2 SYDVKM. As to this clonotype: Its antigen remains unknown.

Each CDR3 protein is one row after TCRdb ran MiXCR on the reads. The sample records approximately 500,000 distinct CDR3 sequences, approximately 26% being singletons. Sequenced: PBMCs. The V call is TRBV28, the J call TRBJ1-1, with D possibly being TRBD1 (5 bases). The clonotype was recovered from a human donor in good health (CMV status not recorded). Some clones in this sample may be carry-over from other donors' samples. DNA of the CDR3: TGTGCCAGCAGTCCATATCAGGGGAACACTGAAGCTTTCTTT. It encodes CASSPYQGNTEAFF.